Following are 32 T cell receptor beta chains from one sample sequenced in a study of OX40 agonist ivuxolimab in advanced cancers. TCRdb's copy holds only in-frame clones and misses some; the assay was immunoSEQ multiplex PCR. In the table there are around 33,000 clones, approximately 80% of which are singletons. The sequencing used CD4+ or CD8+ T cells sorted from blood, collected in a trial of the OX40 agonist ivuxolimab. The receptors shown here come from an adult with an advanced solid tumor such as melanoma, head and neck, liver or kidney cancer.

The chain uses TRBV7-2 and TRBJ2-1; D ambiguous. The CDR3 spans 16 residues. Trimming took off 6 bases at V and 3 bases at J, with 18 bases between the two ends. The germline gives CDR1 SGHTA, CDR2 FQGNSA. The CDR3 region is CASSRTHPTGYNEQFF. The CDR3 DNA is TGTGCCAGCAGTCGGACCCATCCCACGGGCTACAATGAGCAGTTCTTC.

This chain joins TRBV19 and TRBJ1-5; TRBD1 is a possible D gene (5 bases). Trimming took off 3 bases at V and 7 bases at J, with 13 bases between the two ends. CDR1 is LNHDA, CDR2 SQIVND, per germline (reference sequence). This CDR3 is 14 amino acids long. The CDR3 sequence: CASSIVGGKQPQHF. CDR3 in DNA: TGTGCCAGTAGTATCGTCGGGGGGAAGCAGCCCCAGCATTTT.

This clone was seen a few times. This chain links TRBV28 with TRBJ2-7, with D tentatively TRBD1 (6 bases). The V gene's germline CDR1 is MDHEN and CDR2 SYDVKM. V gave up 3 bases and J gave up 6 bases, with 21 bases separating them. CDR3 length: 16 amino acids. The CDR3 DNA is TGTGCCAGCAGTTTTCCGACCGGGACAATCCACTTCGAGCAGTACTTC. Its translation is CASSFPTGTIHFEQYF.

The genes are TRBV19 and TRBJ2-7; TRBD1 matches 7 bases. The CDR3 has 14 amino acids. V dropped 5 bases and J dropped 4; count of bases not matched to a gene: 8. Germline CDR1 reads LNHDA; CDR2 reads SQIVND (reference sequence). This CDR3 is CASSPGTVIYEQYF. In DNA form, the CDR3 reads TGTGCCAGTAGTCCCGGGACAGTGATATACGAGCAGTACTTC. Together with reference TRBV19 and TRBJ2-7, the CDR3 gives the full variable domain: DGGITQSPKYLFRKEGQNVTLSCEQNLNHDAMYWYRQDPGQGLRLIYYSQIVNDFQKGDIAEGYSVSREKKESFPLTVTSAQKNPTAFYLCASSPGTVIYEQYFGPGTRLTVT.

Written as DNA, the CDR3 is TGTGCCAGCACTTACAGGGTTGAAGAGACCCAGTACTTC. Translated: CASTYRVEETQYF. The genes are TRBV6-1 and TRBJ2-5, with D perhaps matching TRBD1 (6 bases). V gave up 7 bases and J gave up 3 bases, with 12 bases separating them. The CDR3 is 13 amino acids. Germline V gives CDR1 MNHNS, CDR2 SASEGT.

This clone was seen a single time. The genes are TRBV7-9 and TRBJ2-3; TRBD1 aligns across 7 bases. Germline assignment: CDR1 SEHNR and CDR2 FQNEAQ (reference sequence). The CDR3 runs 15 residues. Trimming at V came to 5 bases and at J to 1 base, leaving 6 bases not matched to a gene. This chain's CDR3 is CASSIGTVGTDTQYF. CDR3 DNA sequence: TGTGCCAGCAGCATAGGGACAGTGGGCACAGATACGCAGTATTTT.

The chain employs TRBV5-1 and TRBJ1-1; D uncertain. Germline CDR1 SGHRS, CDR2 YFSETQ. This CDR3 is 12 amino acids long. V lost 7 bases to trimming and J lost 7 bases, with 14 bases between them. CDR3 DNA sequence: TGCGCCAGCCTCGGAGGTACGGGTGAAGCTTTCTTT. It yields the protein CASLGGTGEAFF.

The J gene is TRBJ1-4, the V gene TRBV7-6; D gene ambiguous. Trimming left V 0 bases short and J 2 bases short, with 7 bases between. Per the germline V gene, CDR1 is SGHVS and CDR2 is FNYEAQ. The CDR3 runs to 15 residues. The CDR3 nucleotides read TGTGCCAGCAGCTTAGCTCTGAACACTAATGAAAAACTGTTTTTT. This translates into CASSLALNTNEKLFF.

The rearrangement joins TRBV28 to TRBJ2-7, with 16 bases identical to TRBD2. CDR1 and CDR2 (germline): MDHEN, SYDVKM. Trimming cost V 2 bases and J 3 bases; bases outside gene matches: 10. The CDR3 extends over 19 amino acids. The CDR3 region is CASSLQGLAGGPGVYEQYF. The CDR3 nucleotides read TGTGCCAGCAGTTTACAGGGACTAGCGGGAGGGCCAGGAGTCTACGAGCAGTACTTC.

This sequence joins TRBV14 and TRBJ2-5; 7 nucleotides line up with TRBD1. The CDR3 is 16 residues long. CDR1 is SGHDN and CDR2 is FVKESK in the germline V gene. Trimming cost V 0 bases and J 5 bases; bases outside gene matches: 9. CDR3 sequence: CASSQDSRGPGETQYF. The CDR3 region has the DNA TGTGCCAGCAGCCAAGACTCAAGGGGGCCGGGCGAGACCCAGTACTTC.

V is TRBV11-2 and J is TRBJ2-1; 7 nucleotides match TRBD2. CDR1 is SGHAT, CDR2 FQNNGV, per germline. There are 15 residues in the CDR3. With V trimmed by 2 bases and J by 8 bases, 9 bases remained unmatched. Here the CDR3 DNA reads TGTGCCAGCAGCTTAACGGCGGGGGAGGGAGATGAGCAGTTCTTC. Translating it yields CASSLTAGEGDEQFF.

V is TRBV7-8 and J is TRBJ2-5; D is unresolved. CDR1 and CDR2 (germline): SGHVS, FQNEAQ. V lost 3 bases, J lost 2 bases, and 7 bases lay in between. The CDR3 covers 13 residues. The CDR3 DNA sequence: TGTGCCAGCAGCTTTAACAGACAAGAGACCCAGTACTTC. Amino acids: CASSFNRQETQYF.

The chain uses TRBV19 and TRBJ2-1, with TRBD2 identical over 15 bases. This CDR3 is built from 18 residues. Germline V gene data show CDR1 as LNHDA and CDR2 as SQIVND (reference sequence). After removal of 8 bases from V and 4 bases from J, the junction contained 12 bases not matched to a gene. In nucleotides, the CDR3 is TGTGCCAGTCACCCCGGGACTAGCGGGGGGCCGTGGTACAATGAGCAGTTCTTC. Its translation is CASHPGTSGGPWYNEQFF.

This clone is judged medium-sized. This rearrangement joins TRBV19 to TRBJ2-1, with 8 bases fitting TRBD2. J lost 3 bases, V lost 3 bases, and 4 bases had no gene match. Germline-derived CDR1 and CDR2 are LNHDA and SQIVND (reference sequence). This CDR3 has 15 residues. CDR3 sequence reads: CASSMVAGFYNEQFF. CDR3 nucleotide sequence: TGTGCCAGTAGTATGGTAGCGGGGTTCTACAATGAGCAGTTCTTC.

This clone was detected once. In DNA form, the CDR3 reads TGTGCCAGCAGTTTCAGTAGCCTGGGCACAGATACGCAGTATTTT. Amino acids: CASSFSSLGTDTQYF. The rearrangement links TRBV27 to TRBJ2-3; D uncertain. CDR3 length: 15 residues. The germline gives CDR1 MNHEY, CDR2 SMNVEV (reference sequence). Trimming took off 3 bases at V and 1 base at J, with 11 bases between the two ends.

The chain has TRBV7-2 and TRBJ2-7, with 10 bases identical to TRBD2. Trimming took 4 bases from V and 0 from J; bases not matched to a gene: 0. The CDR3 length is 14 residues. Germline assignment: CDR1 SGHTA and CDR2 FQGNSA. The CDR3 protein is CASSSSGSSYEQYF. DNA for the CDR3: TGTGCCAGCAGCTCTAGCGGGAGCTCCTACGAGCAGTACTTC.

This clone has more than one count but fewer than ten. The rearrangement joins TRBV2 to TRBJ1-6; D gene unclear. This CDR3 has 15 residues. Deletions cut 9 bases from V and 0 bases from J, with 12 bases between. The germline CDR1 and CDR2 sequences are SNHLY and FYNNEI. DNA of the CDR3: TGTGCCAGAAGGACGGCGAGCTCCTATAATTCACCCCTCCACTTT. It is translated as CARRTASSYNSPLHF.

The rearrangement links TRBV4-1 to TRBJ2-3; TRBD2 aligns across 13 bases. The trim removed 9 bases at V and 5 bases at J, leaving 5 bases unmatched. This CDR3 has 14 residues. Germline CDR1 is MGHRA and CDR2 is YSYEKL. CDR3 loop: CASGLAGEVDTQYF. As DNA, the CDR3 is TGCGCCAGTGGACTAGCGGGAGAGGTAGATACGCAGTATTTT.

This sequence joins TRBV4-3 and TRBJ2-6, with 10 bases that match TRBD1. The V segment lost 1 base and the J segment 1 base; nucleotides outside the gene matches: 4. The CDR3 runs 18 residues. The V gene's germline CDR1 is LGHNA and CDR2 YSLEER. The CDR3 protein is CASSQAGTGASGANVLTF. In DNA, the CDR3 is TGCGCCAGCAGCCAAGCCGGGACAGGGGCATCTGGGGCCAACGTCCTGACTTTC.

The CDR3 sequence: CASSSRNYKDTQYF. The CDR3 coding sequence is TGTGCCAGCAGCTCCCGGAACTATAAAGATACGCAGTATTTT. The gene calls are TRBV7-2 and TRBJ2-3, with no clear D. Germline V lookup: CDR1 SGHTA, CDR2 FQGNSA. V lost 4 bases, J lost 5 bases, and 13 bases lay in between. The CDR3 totals 14 residues.

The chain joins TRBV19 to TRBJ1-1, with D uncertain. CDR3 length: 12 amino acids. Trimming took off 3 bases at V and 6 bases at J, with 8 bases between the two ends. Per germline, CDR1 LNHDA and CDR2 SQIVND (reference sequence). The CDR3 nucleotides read TGTGCCAGTAGTATCGGCAGAGCTGAAGCTTTCTTT. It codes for CASSIGRAEAFF.

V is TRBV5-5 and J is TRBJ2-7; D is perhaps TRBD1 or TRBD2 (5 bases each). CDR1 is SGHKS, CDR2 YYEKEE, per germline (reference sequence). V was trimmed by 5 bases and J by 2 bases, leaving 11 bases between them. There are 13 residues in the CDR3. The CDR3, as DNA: TGTGCCAGCAGTTGGGACGTCCCCTACGAGCAGTACTTC. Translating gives CASSWDVPYEQYF.

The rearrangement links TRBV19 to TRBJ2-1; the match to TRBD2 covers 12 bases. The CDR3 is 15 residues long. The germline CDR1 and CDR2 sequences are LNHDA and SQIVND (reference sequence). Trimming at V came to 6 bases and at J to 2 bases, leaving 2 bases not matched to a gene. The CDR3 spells CASSRTSGTYNEQFF. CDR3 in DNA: TGTGCCAGTAGCCGGACTAGCGGGACCTACAATGAGCAGTTCTTC.

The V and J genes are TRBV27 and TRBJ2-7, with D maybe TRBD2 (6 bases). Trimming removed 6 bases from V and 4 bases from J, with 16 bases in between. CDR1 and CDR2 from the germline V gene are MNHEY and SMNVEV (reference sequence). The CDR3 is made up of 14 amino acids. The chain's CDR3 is CASSPGTPQYEQYF. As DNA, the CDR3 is TGTGCCAGCAGCCCTGGGACTCCTCAGTACGAGCAGTACTTC.

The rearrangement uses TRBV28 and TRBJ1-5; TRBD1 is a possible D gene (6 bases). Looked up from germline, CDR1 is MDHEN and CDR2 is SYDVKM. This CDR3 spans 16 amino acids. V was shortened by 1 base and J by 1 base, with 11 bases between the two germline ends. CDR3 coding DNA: TGTGCCAGCAGTTTATCCTGGCAGGGGAGCAATCAGCCCCAGCATTTT. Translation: CASSLSWQGSNQPQHF.

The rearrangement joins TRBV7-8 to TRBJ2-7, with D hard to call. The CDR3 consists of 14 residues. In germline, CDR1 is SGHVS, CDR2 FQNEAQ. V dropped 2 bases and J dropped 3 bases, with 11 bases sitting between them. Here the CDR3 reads CASSLFRAGYEQYF. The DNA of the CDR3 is TGTGCCAGCAGCTTATTTCGGGCAGGCTACGAGCAGTACTTC.

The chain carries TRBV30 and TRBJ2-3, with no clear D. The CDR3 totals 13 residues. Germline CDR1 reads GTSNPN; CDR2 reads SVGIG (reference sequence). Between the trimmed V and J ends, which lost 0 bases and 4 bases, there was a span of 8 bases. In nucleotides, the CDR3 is TGTGCCTGGAGTGTAGGGTGGTCAGATACGCAGTATTTT. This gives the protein CAWSVGWSDTQYF.

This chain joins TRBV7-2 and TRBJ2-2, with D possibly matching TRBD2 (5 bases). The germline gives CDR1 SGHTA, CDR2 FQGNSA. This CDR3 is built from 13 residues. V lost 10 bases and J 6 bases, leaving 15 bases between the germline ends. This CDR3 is CATAGLSPGELFF. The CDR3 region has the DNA TGTGCCACGGCAGGACTCTCACCCGGGGAGCTGTTTTTT.

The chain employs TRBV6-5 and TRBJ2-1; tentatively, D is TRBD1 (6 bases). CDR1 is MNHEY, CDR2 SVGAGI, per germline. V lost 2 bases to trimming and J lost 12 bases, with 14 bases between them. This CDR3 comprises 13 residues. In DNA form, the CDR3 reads TGTGCCAGCAGTTACGCACAGGGCGGTGGGCAGTTCTTC. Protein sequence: CASSYAQGGGQFF.

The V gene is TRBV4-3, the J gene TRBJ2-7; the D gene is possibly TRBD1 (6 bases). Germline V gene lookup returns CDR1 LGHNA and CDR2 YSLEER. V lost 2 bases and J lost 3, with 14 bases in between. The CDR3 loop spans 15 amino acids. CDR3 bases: TGCGCCAGCAGCCAAAAGTTACAGGGCAGCTACGAGCAGTACTTC. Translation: CASSQKLQGSYEQYF.

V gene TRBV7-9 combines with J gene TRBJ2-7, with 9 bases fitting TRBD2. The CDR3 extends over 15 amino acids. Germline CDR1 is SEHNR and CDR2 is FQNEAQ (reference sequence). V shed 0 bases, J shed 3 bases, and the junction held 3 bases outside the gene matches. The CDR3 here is CASSLADSGGYEQYF. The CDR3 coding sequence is TGTGCCAGCAGCTTAGCGGATAGCGGGGGCTACGAGCAGTACTTC.

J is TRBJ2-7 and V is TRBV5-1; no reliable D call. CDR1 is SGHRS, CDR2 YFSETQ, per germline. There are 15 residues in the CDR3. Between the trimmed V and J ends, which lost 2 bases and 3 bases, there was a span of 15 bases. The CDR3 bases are TGCGCCAGCAGCTTTCTGACAAACACGAACTACGAGCAGTACTTC. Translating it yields CASSFLTNTNYEQYF.